These 10 T cell receptor beta chains were sequenced from one sample in a study of T cells in Graves' hyperthyroidism and ophthalmopathy. There were TCR beta CDR3 regions amplified from RNA transcripts. In the first-round RT-PCR of the TCR CDR3, the HTBI primer set was used. From the multiplex PCR reads, TCRdb called clonotypes with MiXCR, one entry per CDR3 protein. The sample consists of under 750,000 distinct CDR3 sequences, 18% of them appearing once. The specimen sequenced was blood. The receptors here all came from a woman aged 50 to 60 with Graves' hyperthyroidism that later progressed to Graves' ophthalmopathy.

This clonotype has at least ten counts. J is TRBJ2-3 and V is TRBV6-5, with 9 nucleotides matching TRBD1. Germline CDR1 is MNHEY and CDR2 is SVGAGI. The CDR3 is made up of 15 amino acids. V trimming: 2 bases; J trimming: 4 bases; junction bases outside the gene matches: 4. CDR3 region: CASSYGDREADTQYF. The DNA of the CDR3 is TGTGCCAGCAGTTACGGGGACAGGGAAGCAGATACGCAGTATTTT.

V usage is TRBV4-1 and J usage is TRBJ2-1; D call uncertain. With 6 bases removed from V and 0 bases from J, the gap between germline ends came to 6 bases. The CDR3 has 13 residues. Germline V gives CDR1 MGHRA, CDR2 YSYEKL. The CDR3 reads CASSRASYNEQFF. CDR3 nucleotides: TGCGCCAGCAGTCGGGCCTCCTACAATGAGCAGTTCTTC.

This clonotype was found a few times. This rearrangement joins TRBV12-3 or TRBV12-4 to TRBJ2-6; D not resolved. This CDR3 comprises 18 residues. Trimming cost V 3 bases and J 1 base, with 16 bases left between them. CDR3 coding DNA: TGTGCCAGCAGTTTTTCTGGCAGCCTTACTTCTGGGGCCAACGTCCTGACTTTC. Its protein product is CASSFSGSLTSGANVLTF.

The chain uses TRBV12-3 or TRBV12-4 and TRBJ2-7; tentatively, D is TRBD2 (6 bases). The CDR3 runs to 12 residues. With 8 bases removed from V and 3 bases from J, the gap between germline ends came to 11 bases. The CDR3 bases are TGTGCCAGCGGAGGGAGCGGCTACGAGCAGTACTTC. Protein: CASGGSGYEQYF.

The V call is TRBV20-1, the J call TRBJ1-4; 9 nucleotides agree with TRBD1. Unmatched junction bases numbered 10, after V lost 6 bases and J lost 11 bases. The CDR3 length is 13 residues. CDR1 and CDR2 (germline): DFQATT, SNEGSKA (reference sequence). The CDR3 DNA reads as TGCAGTGCCCCCGGACAGGGGAGTGGGAAACTGTTTTTT. This translates into CSAPGQGSGKLFF.

This clonotype has ten or more counts. This sequence joins TRBV30 and TRBJ1-1, with D unclear. The V end lost 3 bases, the J end lost 4 bases, and 12 bases lay between the germline ends. The CDR3 spans 13 residues. Per germline, CDR1 GTSNPN and CDR2 SVGIG (reference sequence). The CDR3, as DNA: TGTGCCTGGAGCCTAAGATCGTCCACTGAAGCTTTCTTT. It encodes CAWSLRSSTEAFF.

The chain combines TRBV6-2 or TRBV6-3 with TRBJ1-2; 7 bases line up with TRBD1. J lost 3 bases, V lost 7 bases, and 14 bases had no gene match. CDR1 is MNHEY, CDR2 SVGEGT, per germline. This CDR3 is 16 amino acids long. This CDR3 reads CASTTSPGQPDYGYTF. The CDR3 DNA sequence: TGTGCCAGCACGACCTCTCCGGGACAGCCAGACTATGGCTACACCTTC.

There are a few counts of this clonotype. For the CDR3, the DNA is TGCGCCAGCAGCTTGGGACAGTTTGGCTACACCTTC. This gives the protein CASSLGQFGYTF. The chain combines TRBV5-1 with TRBJ1-2; TRBD1 is a possible D gene (5 bases). The germline CDR1 and CDR2 sequences are SGHRS and YFSETQ. The CDR3 loop spans 12 amino acids. The V gene lost 0 bases and the J gene lost 7 bases, with 7 bases spanning the gap.

This clonotype showed up many times. The genes are TRBV2 and TRBJ2-5; D possibly corresponds to TRBD1 (6 bases). Germline CDR1 is SNHLY and CDR2 is FYNNEI. Between the trimmed V and J ends, which lost 7 bases and 2 bases, there was a span of 11 bases. The CDR3 has 13 amino acids. This chain's CDR3 is CASKVQGQETQYF. In DNA form, the CDR3 reads TGTGCCAGCAAGGTGCAGGGGCAAGAGACCCAGTACTTC.

This clonotype was counted ten times or more. V is TRBV12-3 or TRBV12-4 and J is TRBJ2-7, with 9 nucleotides matching TRBD1. Trimming removed 1 base from V and 5 bases from J; junction bases left unmatched: 0. The CDR3 loop spans 13 amino acids. The CDR3 protein is CASSLGQGDEQYF. The CDR3 DNA follows: TGTGCCAGCAGTTTAGGACAGGGGGACGAGCAGTACTTC.